The 3 T cell receptor beta chains reported below all come from one sample, sequenced in a study of identical twins. TCRdb independently ran MiXCR on the 5' RACE reads; one entry per CDR3 protein. This repertoire shows 700,000 to 950,000 distinct CDR3 sequences, around 12% found once; its top ten account for around 1.6%. Separately, the same data were catalogued under a study of yellow fever vaccine responses in identical twins.

Sequencing was carried out using PBMCs. These receptors were obtained from a woman aged 18-30 years in good health.

The genes are TRBV20-1 and TRBJ1-4; D may be TRBD1 (5 bases). V was pared by 1 base and J by 8 bases, with 14 bases between. Germline CDR1 reads DFQATT; CDR2 reads SNEGSKA (reference sequence). CDR3 length: 14 amino acids. CDR3 coding DNA: TGCAGTGCTAGAGGGCCCGGGCCAGGGGAAAAACTGTTTTTT. Its protein is CSARGPGPGEKLFF.

The chain uses TRBV27 and TRBJ2-7; D may be TRBD1 (5 bases). V dropped 4 bases and J dropped 0 bases, with 13 bases sitting between them. Looked up from germline, CDR1 is MNHEY and CDR2 is SMNVEV (reference sequence). The CDR3 runs 15 residues. The chain's CDR3 is CASSSTGLSSYEQYF. CDR3 nucleotides: TGTGCCAGCAGTTCAACAGGCTTAAGCTCCTACGAGCAGTACTTC.

This clonotype was recorded a few times. J is TRBJ2-1 and V is TRBV6-2 or TRBV6-3; 12 bases agree with TRBD2. Germline V gene lookup returns CDR1 MNHEY and CDR2 SVGEGT. CDR3 length equals 17 residues. V dropped 0 bases and J dropped 2; count of bases not matched to a gene: 2. In nucleotides, the CDR3 is TGTGCCAGCAGTTACTCCCTAGCGGGAGGGCCCTACAATGAGCAGTTCTTC. It is translated as CASSYSLAGGPYNEQFF.